This T cell receptor (beta chain) was retrieved from a study of CD8+CD57+ T cells in acquired aplastic anemia. Study-wide background: On average, sorted CD4+ and CD8+ cells gave about 3.1 ug of DNA.

Flow cytometry had shown expanded CD8+CD57+ cells in the patients chosen for sequencing. Every patient presented with severe acquired aplastic anemia. Genomic DNA provided the template from which TCR beta VDJ and CDR3 profiles were obtained. TCRdb fed the reads into MiXCR, producing one record per CDR3 protein. The table has around 250,000 distinct CDR3 sequences, around 82% seen once. Comments on this clonotype: A single base separates this from a much larger clone, so it may be a read error. Lacking the conserved final phenylalanine or tryptophan, this CDR3 likely reflects a read error. Because the CDR3's place on the DNA is in doubt, the DNA is left out and the CDR3 is given as listed by TCRdb.

The germline V gene encodes CDR1 SEHNR and CDR2 FQNEAQ (reference sequence). Both ends counted, the CDR3 spans 13 residues. This receptor was taken from a human donor with aplastic anemia. The sample consisted of sorted CD4+, CD8+, or CD8+CD57+ T cells (not recorded which) from PBMCs. V is TRBV7-9 and J is TRBJ2-1; the table calls TRBD2, which could not be checked here. The CDR3 protein is CASSFQRSGGQVE.